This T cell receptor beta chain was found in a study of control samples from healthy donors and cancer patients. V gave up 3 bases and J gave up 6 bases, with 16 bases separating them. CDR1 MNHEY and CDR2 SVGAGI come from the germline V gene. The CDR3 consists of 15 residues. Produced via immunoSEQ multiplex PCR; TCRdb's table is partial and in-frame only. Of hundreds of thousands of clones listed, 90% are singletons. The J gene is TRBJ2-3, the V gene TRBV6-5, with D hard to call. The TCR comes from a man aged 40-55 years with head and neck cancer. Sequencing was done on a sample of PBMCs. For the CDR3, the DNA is TGTGCCAGCAGTTATAGTGCAGGACCTCAGGATACGCAGTATTTT. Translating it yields CASSYSAGPQDTQYF.